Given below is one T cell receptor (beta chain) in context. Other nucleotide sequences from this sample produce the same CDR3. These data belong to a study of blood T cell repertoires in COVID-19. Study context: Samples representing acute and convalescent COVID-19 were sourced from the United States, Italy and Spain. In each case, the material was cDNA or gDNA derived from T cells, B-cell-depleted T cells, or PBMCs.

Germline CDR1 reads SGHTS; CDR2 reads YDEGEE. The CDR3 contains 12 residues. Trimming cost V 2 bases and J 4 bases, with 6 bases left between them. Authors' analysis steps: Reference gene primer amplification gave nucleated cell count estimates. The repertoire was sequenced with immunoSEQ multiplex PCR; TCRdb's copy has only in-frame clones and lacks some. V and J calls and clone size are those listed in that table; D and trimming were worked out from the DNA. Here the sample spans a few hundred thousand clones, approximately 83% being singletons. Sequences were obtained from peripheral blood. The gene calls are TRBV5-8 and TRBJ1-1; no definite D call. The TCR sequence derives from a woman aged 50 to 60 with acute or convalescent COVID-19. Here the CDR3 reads CASSLALTEAFF. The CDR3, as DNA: TGTGCCAGCAGCTTAGCGCTCACTGAAGCTTTCTTT.